The source of this T cell receptor (beta chain) is a study of CD8+ T cells in alopecia areata. Treatment in this sample: oral pan-JAK inhibitor, 5-10 mg twice daily. RNA was isolated and reverse transcribed to cDNA, the sequencing template. Assay used: immunoSEQ multiplex PCR; TCRdb lists only in-frame clones, some missing. Of hundreds of thousands of clones listed, roughly 60% were seen once; the top ten hold about 1.7%. Germline CDR1 reads SGHRS; CDR2 reads YFSETQ. V lost 4 bases and J lost 0, with 13 bases in between. The CDR3 is 15 amino acids. The specimen comprised CD4+ T cells sorted from blood, sampled at week 24, from a patient treated with tofacitinib. V and J are TRBV5-1 and TRBJ1-1; tentatively, D is TRBD1 (5 bases). The receptor's source is a human donor with alopecia areata. CDR3 sequence: CASSHEGEMNTEAFF. For the CDR3, the DNA is TGCGCCAGCAGCCATGAAGGGGAGATGAACACTGAAGCTTTCTTT. Variable domain in full (rest from reference TRBV5-1 and TRBJ1-1): KAGVTQTPRYLIKTRGQQVTLSCSPISGHRSVSWYQQTPGQGLQFLFEYFSETQRNKGNFPGRFSGRQFSNSRSEMNVSTLELGDSALYLCASSHEGEMNTEAFFGQGTRLTVV.